The 9 T cell receptor beta chains reported below all come from one sample, sequenced in a study of OX40 agonist ivuxolimab in advanced cancers. Produced via immunoSEQ multiplex PCR; TCRdb's table is partial and in-frame only. Altogether some 83,000 clones are present, 84% being singletons, with the ten largest covering under 7.5%. Here the sequenced sample was CD4+ or CD8+ T cells sorted from blood, taken in a trial of the OX40 agonist ivuxolimab. The receptors were sampled from an adult with an advanced solid tumor such as melanoma, head and neck, liver or kidney cancer.

The V call is TRBV10-2, the J call TRBJ2-2; D is unclear. The CDR3 runs 13 residues. Germline-derived CDR1 and CDR2 are WSHSY and SAAADI. The V gene lost 1 base and the J gene lost 5 bases, with 5 bases spanning the gap. The CDR3, as DNA: TGCGCCAGCAGTGAGTTGAGGACCGGGGAGCTGTTTTTT. Its translation: CASSELRTGELFF.

This chain uses TRBV11-1 with TRBJ2-3; TRBD1 is a possible D gene (5 bases). In germline, CDR1 is SGHAT, CDR2 FQDESV (reference sequence). Trimming removed 4 bases at V and 5 bases at J, with 13 bases between. The CDR3 is made up of 14 amino acids. CDR3 in DNA: TGTGCCAGCAGCTCACAAAGGGGTGGAGATACGCAGTATTTT. Protein: CASSSQRGGDTQYF.

The chain recombines TRBV6-5 with TRBJ1-3, with 7 bases aligning to TRBD1. This CDR3 has 13 amino acids. Unmatched junction bases numbered 3, after V lost 6 bases and J lost 4 bases. Germline CDR1 reads MNHEY; CDR2 reads SVGAGI. The CDR3 spells CASRAGGGNTIYF. The DNA for the CDR3 is TGTGCCAGCAGGGCAGGGGGAGGAAACACCATATATTTT.

The chain recombines TRBV7-2 with TRBJ2-1, with D perhaps matching TRBD1 (5 bases). The CDR3 spans 15 residues. V was cut by 1 base and J by 4 bases, with 11 bases left in between. CDR1 SGHTA and CDR2 FQGNSA come from the germline V gene. The CDR3 DNA sequence: TGTGCCAGCAGCTTAGAGGGGTCTGATTACAATGAGCAGTTCTTC. Its protein is CASSLEGSDYNEQFF.

The CDR3 here is CASSLSVAGVGETQYF. The CDR3 coding sequence is TGTGCCAGCAGCTTAAGTGTAGCGGGAGTGGGTGAGACCCAGTACTTC. The V call is TRBV7-8, the J call TRBJ2-5, with TRBD2 matching over 9 bases. Germline trimming cut 2 bases from V and 5 bases from J; bases unmatched to any gene: 9. CDR1 is SGHVS, CDR2 FQNEAQ, per germline. The CDR3 consists of 16 residues.

The chain carries TRBV28 and TRBJ1-5; possibly TRBD1 for D (5 bases). This CDR3 is built from 15 residues. With 7 bases removed from V and 0 bases from J, the gap between germline ends came to 13 bases. Germline V CDR1 and CDR2: MDHEN, SYDVKM. This chain's CDR3 is CASTQGLYSNQPQHF. The DNA of the CDR3 is TGTGCCAGCACCCAGGGTCTTTATAGCAATCAGCCCCAGCATTTT.

The rearrangement links TRBV13 to TRBJ1-1, with D maybe TRBD1 (5 bases). Germline values: CDR1 PRHDT, CDR2 FYEKMQ (reference sequence). The ends were cut back, 7 bases at V and 3 bases at J, with 15 bases in the middle. The CDR3 contains 14 residues. CDR3 sequence (DNA): TGTGCCAGCACTCCTGGGGCCAGTTACACTGAAGCTTTCTTT. As protein: CASTPGASYTEAFF.

This clone turned up a few times. This chain links TRBV11-3 with TRBJ2-7, with TRBD2 matching over 10 bases. Losses at the gene ends were 2 bases for V and 3 bases for J; bases not matched to a gene: 4. This CDR3 is built from 15 residues. Per germline, CDR1 SGHNT and CDR2 YENEEA. The CDR3 DNA reads as TGTGCCAGCAGCTTAAGGCCTAGCGGGGGCTACGAGCAGTACTTC. It codes for CASSLRPSGGYEQYF. The entire variable domain, with the rest obtained from reference TRBV11-3 and TRBJ2-7, is as follows: EAGVVQSPRYKIIEKKQPVAFWCNPISGHNTLYWYLQNLGQGPELLIRYENEEAVDDSQLPKDRFSAERLKGVDSTLKIQPAELGDSAVYLCASSLRPSGGYEQYFGPGTRLTVT.

This rearrangement joins TRBV9 to TRBJ1-2; 7 bases are a match to TRBD1. From germline, CDR1 is SGDLS and CDR2 YYNGEE. Losses at the gene ends were 2 bases for V and 6 bases for J; bases not matched to a gene: 7. The CDR3 consists of 14 residues. The CDR3 DNA reads as TGTGCCAGCAGCGTCTCCATCAGGGGGGATGGCTACACCTTC. As protein: CASSVSIRGDGYTF.